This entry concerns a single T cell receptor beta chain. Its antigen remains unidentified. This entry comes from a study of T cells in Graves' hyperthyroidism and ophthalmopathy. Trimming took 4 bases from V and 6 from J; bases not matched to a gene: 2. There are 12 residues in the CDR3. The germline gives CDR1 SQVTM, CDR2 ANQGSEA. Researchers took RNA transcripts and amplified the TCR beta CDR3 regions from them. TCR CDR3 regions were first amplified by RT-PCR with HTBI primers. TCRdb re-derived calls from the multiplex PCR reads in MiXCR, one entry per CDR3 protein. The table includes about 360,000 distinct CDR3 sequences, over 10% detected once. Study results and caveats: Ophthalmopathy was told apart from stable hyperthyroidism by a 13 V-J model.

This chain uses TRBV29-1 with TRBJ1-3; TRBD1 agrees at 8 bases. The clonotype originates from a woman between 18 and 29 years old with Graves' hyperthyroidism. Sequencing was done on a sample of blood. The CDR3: CSVVQGENTIYF. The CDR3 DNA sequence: TGCAGCGTTGTACAGGGGGAAAACACCATATATTTT. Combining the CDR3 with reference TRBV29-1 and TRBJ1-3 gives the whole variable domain SAVISQKPSRDICQRGTSLTIQCQVDSQVTMMFWYRQQPGQSLTLIATANQGSEATYESGFVIDKFPISRPNLTFSTLTVSNMSPEDSSIYLCSVVQGENTIYFGEGSWLTVV.